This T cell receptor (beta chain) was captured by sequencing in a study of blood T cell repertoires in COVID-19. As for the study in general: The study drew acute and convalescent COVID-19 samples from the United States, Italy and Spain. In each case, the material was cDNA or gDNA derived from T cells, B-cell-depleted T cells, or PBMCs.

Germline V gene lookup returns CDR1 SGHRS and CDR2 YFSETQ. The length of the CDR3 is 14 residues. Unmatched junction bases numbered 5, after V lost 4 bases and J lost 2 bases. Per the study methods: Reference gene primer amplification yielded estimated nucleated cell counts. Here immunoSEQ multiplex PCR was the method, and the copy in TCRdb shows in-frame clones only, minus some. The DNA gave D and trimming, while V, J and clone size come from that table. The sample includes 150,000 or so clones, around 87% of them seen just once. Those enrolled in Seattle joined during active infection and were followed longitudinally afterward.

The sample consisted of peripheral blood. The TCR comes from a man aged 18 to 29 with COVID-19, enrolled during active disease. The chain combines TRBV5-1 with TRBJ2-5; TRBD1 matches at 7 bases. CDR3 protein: CASSPTGIQETQYF. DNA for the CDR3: TGCGCCAGCAGCCCGACAGGGATACAAGAGACCCAGTACTTC.